The rows below give T cell receptor beta chains drawn from one sample of a study of blood T cell repertoires in COVID-19. Clones were sequenced by immunoSEQ multiplex PCR, and TCRdb holds only the in-frame ones, with some missing. The table includes about 150,000 clones, roughly four fifths detected once. Sequencing was performed on peripheral blood. These receptor sequences come from a human donor with acute or convalescent COVID-19. The donor label of this sample is uncertain. CDR3s include the opening cysteine and the closing phenylalanine or tryptophan. The order of the fields is J gene, V gene, D gene, clone size, CDR3 protein, CDR3 DNA. The D gene is left open where the match is weak. Only part of the rows carry a size: once, few, many, or a class if the clone is expanded.

j_gene: TRBJ1-2; v_gene: TRBV12-3/TRBV12-4; d_gene: .; abundance: once; CDR3aa: CASSLRENYGYTF; CDR3nt: TGTGCCAGCAGTTTACGCGAAAACTATGGCTACACCTTC
j_gene: TRBJ2-3; v_gene: TRBV20-1; d_gene: .; abundance: .; CDR3aa: CSALRSDTQYF; CDR3nt: TGCAGTGCTCTCCGGTCAGATACGCAGTATTTT
j_gene: TRBJ1-2; v_gene: TRBV12-3/TRBV12-4; d_gene: .; abundance: .; CDR3aa: CASSERSLYGYTF; CDR3nt: TGTGCCAGCAGTGAAAGGAGTCTCTATGGCTACACCTTC
j_gene: TRBJ2-7; v_gene: TRBV5-1; d_gene: TRBD1; abundance: .; CDR3aa: CASSSETGNYEQYF; CDR3nt: TGCGCCAGCAGCTCGGAGACAGGGAACTACGAGCAGTACTTC
j_gene: TRBJ2-6; v_gene: TRBV18; d_gene: TRBD1; abundance: .; CDR3aa: CATSPLGTGNTGANVLTF; CDR3nt: TGTGCCACCTCACCCCTCGGGACAGGGAACACTGGGGCCAACGTCCTGACTTTC
j_gene: TRBJ1-2; v_gene: TRBV2; d_gene: .; abundance: .; CDR3aa: CASSDDGELNYGYTF; CDR3nt: TGTGCCAGCAGTGACGACGGGGAGCTTAACTATGGCTACACCTTC
j_gene: TRBJ2-6; v_gene: TRBV2; d_gene: .; abundance: few; CDR3aa: CASDRQSSGANVLTF; CDR3nt: TGTGCCAGCGACAGGCAAAGCTCTGGGGCCAACGTCCTGACTTTC
j_gene: TRBJ2-4; v_gene: TRBV6-4; d_gene: TRBD1; abundance: .; CDR3aa: CASMGDREALAKNIQYF; CDR3nt: TGTGCCAGCATGGGGGACAGGGAGGCCTTAGCCAAAAACATTCAGTACTTC
j_gene: TRBJ2-3; v_gene: TRBV15; d_gene: TRBD2; abundance: once; CDR3aa: CASKPSGGTDTQYF; CDR3nt: TGTGCCAGTAAACCTTCCGGGGGGACAGATACGCAGTATTTT
j_gene: TRBJ2-1; v_gene: TRBV5-1; d_gene: .; abundance: .; CDR3aa: CASSLNSHNEQFF; CDR3nt: TGCGCCAGCAGCTTGAACTCGCACAATGAGCAGTTCTTC
j_gene: TRBJ1-6; v_gene: TRBV3-1/TRBV3-2; d_gene: TRBD1; abundance: .; CDR3aa: CASRQGDRKNNSPLHF; CDR3nt: TGTGCCAGCAGGCAGGGGGACAGGAAAAATAATTCACCCCTCCACTTT
j_gene: TRBJ2-1; v_gene: TRBV5-4; d_gene: TRBD2; abundance: .; CDR3aa: CASSFGGGLYNEQFF; CDR3nt: TGTGCCAGCAGCTTCGGCGGGGGGCTATACAATGAGCAGTTCTTC
j_gene: TRBJ2-3; v_gene: TRBV24-1; d_gene: .; abundance: .; CDR3aa: CATSRGGSTDTQYF; CDR3nt: TGTGCCACATCACGGGGTGGGAGCACAGATACGCAGTATTTT
j_gene: TRBJ2-2; v_gene: TRBV30; d_gene: .; abundance: .; CDR3aa: CAWSPTGGELFF; CDR3nt: TGTGCCTGGAGTCCGACAGGCGGGGAGCTGTTTTTT
j_gene: TRBJ2-1; v_gene: TRBV9; d_gene: TRBD2; abundance: .; CDR3aa: CASSPRGSGGHNEQFF; CDR3nt: TGTGCCAGCAGCCCGCGGGGGAGCGGGGGTCACAATGAGCAGTTCTTC
j_gene: TRBJ2-1; v_gene: TRBV7-2; d_gene: .; abundance: .; CDR3aa: CASSSQGGDEQFF; CDR3nt: TGTGCCAGCAGCTCACAGGGTGGGGATGAGCAGTTCTTC
j_gene: TRBJ1-2; v_gene: TRBV13; d_gene: TRBD1; abundance: .; CDR3aa: CASSGGQANYGYTF; CDR3nt: TGTGCCAGCAGCGGGGGACAGGCTAACTATGGCTACACCTTC
j_gene: TRBJ1-5; v_gene: TRBV6-1; d_gene: .; abundance: .; CDR3aa: CASSDGSVNQPQHF; CDR3nt: TGTGCCAGCAGTGATGGTAGTGTCAATCAGCCCCAGCATTTT
j_gene: TRBJ2-3; v_gene: TRBV5-1; d_gene: .; abundance: .; CDR3aa: CASSAGGWGGGTDTQYF; CDR3nt: TGCGCCAGCAGCGCGGGCGGTTGGGGGGGCGGCACAGATACGCAGTATTTT
j_gene: TRBJ2-5; v_gene: TRBV6-5; d_gene: .; abundance: .; CDR3aa: CASSRAVRETQYF; CDR3nt: TGTGCCAGCAGTCGAGCGGTCCGAGAGACCCAGTACTTC
j_gene: TRBJ1-5; v_gene: TRBV7-2; d_gene: .; abundance: .; CDR3aa: CASSLGTNQPQHF; CDR3nt: TGTGCCAGCAGCTTAGGTACAAATCAGCCCCAGCATTTT
j_gene: TRBJ2-1; v_gene: TRBV5-1; d_gene: TRBD2; abundance: .; CDR3aa: CASSLVSSGYNEQFF; CDR3nt: TGCGCCAGCAGCTTGGTATCTAGCGGCTACAATGAGCAGTTCTTC
j_gene: TRBJ2-5; v_gene: TRBV21-1; d_gene: .; abundance: .; CDR3aa: CASSKGRAGAQNATQYF; CDR3nt: TGTGCCAGCAGCAAAGGTCGAGCGGGGGCCCAAAATGCGACCCAGTACTTC
j_gene: TRBJ2-2; v_gene: TRBV5-4; d_gene: .; abundance: .; CDR3aa: CASSLVQGNTGELFF; CDR3nt: TGTGCCAGCAGCTTGGTACAGGGGAACACCGGGGAGCTGTTTTTT